Following are 15 T cell receptor beta chains from one sample sequenced in a study of T cells in tumors after PD-1 blockade. Sequencing was performed with immunoSEQ multiplex PCR; in TCRdb, only in-frame clones are kept and a portion is missing. The repertoire holds 9,000 to 15,000 clones, approximately 63% seen once, with 16% in the top ten. The source material was tumor tissue, sampled before anti-PD-1 treatment. These receptors were collected from a human donor with basal cell carcinoma.

The V call is TRBV13, the J call TRBJ2-7; D tentatively fits TRBD1 or TRBD2 (6 bases each). The CDR3 loop spans 16 amino acids. The germline V and J ends were trimmed by 1 base and 6 bases, with 19 bases remaining between them. The germline V gene encodes CDR1 PRHDT and CDR2 FYEKMQ (reference sequence). CDR3 in DNA: TGTGCCAGCAGCTTAGAAACGGGGGCCTCTCTCCCCGAGCAGTACTTC. Amino acids: CASSLETGASLPEQYF.

The chain has TRBV7-2 and TRBJ2-5, with D hard to call. The germline V gene encodes CDR1 SGHTA and CDR2 FQGNSA. The CDR3 spans 13 residues. V was trimmed by 5 bases and J by 2 bases, leaving 9 bases between them. The CDR3 spells CASSPPPQETQYF. In nucleotides, the CDR3 is TGTGCCAGCAGCCCCCCCCCTCAAGAGACCCAGTACTTC.

The genes are TRBV5-1 and TRBJ2-7, with D hard to call. CDR1 is SGHRS and CDR2 is YFSETQ in the germline V gene. This CDR3 region has 12 residues. V was cut by 0 bases and J by 6 bases, with 7 bases left in between. This CDR3 is CASSLAGREQYF. The CDR3 DNA sequence: TGCGCCAGCAGCTTGGCCGGGCGCGAGCAGTACTTC. The full variable domain, with the rest looked up from reference TRBV5-1 and TRBJ2-7, is KAGVTQTPRYLIKTRGQQVTLSCSPISGHRSVSWYQQTPGQGLQFLFEYFSETQRNKGNFPGRFSGRQFSNSRSEMNVSTLELGDSALYLCASSLAGREQYFGPGTRLTVT.

This clone was observed a handful of times. The chain is built from TRBV11-3 and TRBJ1-6, with 7 bases that match TRBD1. The CDR3 totals 17 residues. The J segment lost 0 bases and the V segment lost 4 bases, leaving 6 bases of the junction unmatched. Germline V gene lookup returns CDR1 SGHNT and CDR2 YENEEA. The CDR3 protein is CASSSTGAGSYNSPLHF. CDR3 bases: TGTGCCAGCAGCTCAACAGGGGCTGGCTCCTATAATTCACCCCTCCACTTT.

This clone was counted once. The rearrangement joins TRBV4-3 to TRBJ1-1; D is undetermined. The V end was cut by 4 bases, the J end by 1 base, with 16 bases between. CDR3 length: 16 residues. Looked up from germline, CDR1 is LGHNA and CDR2 is YSLEER. The CDR3 sequence is CASSPKVGSPNTEAFF. The DNA of the CDR3 is TGCGCCAGCAGCCCAAAGGTGGGGTCACCGAACACTGAAGCTTTCTTT.

The J gene is TRBJ2-3, the V gene TRBV5-1; D unresolved. This CDR3 contains 15 residues. Per the germline V gene, CDR1 is SGHRS and CDR2 is YFSETQ. V lost 0 bases to trimming and J lost 5 bases, with 13 bases between them. The CDR3 loop reads CASSLAPLGRDTQYF. The CDR3 nucleotides are TGCGCCAGCAGCTTGGCGCCCCTTGGAAGAGATACGCAGTATTTT. Drawing the rest from reference TRBV5-1 and TRBJ2-3, the complete variable domain is KAGVTQTPRYLIKTRGQQVTLSCSPISGHRSVSWYQQTPGQGLQFLFEYFSETQRNKGNFPGRFSGRQFSNSRSEMNVSTLELGDSALYLCASSLAPLGRDTQYFGPGTRLTVL.

The chain employs TRBV7-9 and TRBJ2-3, with 11 bases lining up with TRBD2. CDR1 is SEHNR and CDR2 is FQNEAQ in the germline V gene (reference sequence). After removal of 4 bases from V and 4 bases from J, the junction contained 10 bases not matched to a gene. The length of the CDR3 is 17 residues. The CDR3 spells CASSSGRGSGGADTQYF. CDR3 DNA sequence: TGTGCCAGCAGCTCTGGACGGGGTAGCGGGGGGGCAGATACGCAGTATTTT.

This chain links TRBV6-2 or TRBV6-3 with TRBJ1-1; tentative D call: TRBD1 (5 bases). The CDR3 has 16 amino acids. Per the germline V gene, CDR1 is MNHEY and CDR2 is SVGEGT. The V and J ends lost 7 bases and 0 bases respectively, with 18 bases between them. This chain's CDR3 is CASTPPWGNMNTEAFF. CDR3 nucleotide sequence: TGTGCCAGCACCCCCCCTTGGGGGAATATGAACACTGAAGCTTTCTTT.

Notes on this clone: Other DNA sequences within the sample encode an identical CDR3. V and J are TRBV7-9 and TRBJ2-3; 8 bases map to TRBD2. The germline V gene encodes CDR1 SEHNR and CDR2 FQNEAQ (reference sequence). J gave up 3 bases and V 5 bases, and 7 bases lay outside the gene matches. The CDR3 contains 15 residues. CDR3 amino acids: CASSVIAGQTDTQYF. The CDR3, as DNA: TGTGCCAGCAGCGTTATAGCGGGACAAACAGATACGCAGTATTTT.

This chain uses TRBV7-3 with TRBJ2-6, with D perhaps matching TRBD2 (6 bases). This CDR3 has 21 amino acids. V was pared by 5 bases and J by 3 bases, with 29 bases between. Germline V gene sequence: CDR1 SGHTA, CDR2 FQGTGA. The CDR3 here is CASSQKPLASGFLGGANVLTF. In DNA form, the CDR3 reads TGTGCCAGCAGCCAAAAACCGTTGGCCAGCGGGTTTTTGGGTGGGGCCAACGTCCTGACTTTC.

V and J are TRBV19 and TRBJ2-4; 7 positions agree with TRBD2. There are 16 residues in the CDR3. Germline lookup yields CDR1 LNHDA and CDR2 SQIVND (reference sequence). Trimming took 2 bases from V and 1 from J; bases not matched to a gene: 5. For the CDR3, the DNA is TGTGCCAGTAGTATATGGGGAGGGAGTGCCAAAAACATTCAGTACTTC. Amino acids: CASSIWGGSAKNIQYF.

The chain is built from TRBV9 and TRBJ2-1; 9 bases match TRBD2. The V gene end was trimmed by 6 bases and the J gene end by 3 bases; junction bases not matched to a gene: 7. Germline-derived CDR1 and CDR2 are SGDLS and YYNGEE. The CDR3 consists of 15 residues. The CDR3 sequence is CASTTSGLGYNEQFF. CDR3 bases: TGTGCCAGCACCACTAGCGGGCTGGGCTACAATGAGCAGTTCTTC. Full variable domain (rest looked up from reference TRBV9 and TRBJ2-1): DSGVTQTPKHLITATGQRVTLRCSPRSGDLSVYWYQQSLDQGLQFLIQYYNGEERAKGNILERFSAQQFPDLHSELNLSSLELGDSALYFCASTTSGLGYNEQFFGPGTRLTVL.

The chain is built from TRBV6-2 or TRBV6-3 and TRBJ2-7; 11 bases agree with TRBD2. Looked up from germline, CDR1 is MNHEY and CDR2 is SVGEGT. The CDR3 consists of 16 residues. The ends lost 0 bases at V and 2 bases at J; junction bases unmatched: 3. For the CDR3, the DNA is TGTGCCAGCAGTTACTCGGAGACTAGCGGGGCCTACGAGCAGTACTTC. Protein: CASSYSETSGAYEQYF.

This clone came up a few times. This rearrangement joins TRBV29-1 to TRBJ1-1; 10 bases match TRBD1. Unmatched junction bases numbered 3, after V lost 5 bases and J lost 0 bases. The CDR3 spans 14 residues. The germline CDR1 and CDR2 sequences are SQVTM and ANQGSEA. The CDR3 sequence: CSVRTGGLNTEAFF. The CDR3 region has the DNA TGCAGCGTTCGGACAGGGGGGTTGAACACTGAAGCTTTCTTT.

V usage is TRBV6-1 and J usage is TRBJ1-2; a weak D match, TRBD1 (5 bases). The CDR3 has 13 residues. Trimming left V 1 base short and J 6 bases short, with 9 bases between. Per germline, CDR1 MNHNS and CDR2 SASEGT. The CDR3 DNA reads as TGTGCCAGCAGTGAAGAGGGGTGGGATGGCTACACCTTC. Translated: CASSEEGWDGYTF.